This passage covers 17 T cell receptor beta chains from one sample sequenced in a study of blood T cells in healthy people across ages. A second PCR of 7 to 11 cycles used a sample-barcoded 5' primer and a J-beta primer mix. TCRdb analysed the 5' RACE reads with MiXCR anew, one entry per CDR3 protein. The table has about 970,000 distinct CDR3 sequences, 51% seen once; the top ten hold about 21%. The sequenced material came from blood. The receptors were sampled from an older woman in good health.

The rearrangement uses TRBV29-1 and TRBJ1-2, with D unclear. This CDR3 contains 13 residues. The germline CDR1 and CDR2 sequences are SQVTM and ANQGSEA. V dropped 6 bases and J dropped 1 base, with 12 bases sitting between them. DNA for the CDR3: TGCAGCGTCTACGACATTTTTAACTATGGCTACACCTTC. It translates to CSVYDIFNYGYTF.

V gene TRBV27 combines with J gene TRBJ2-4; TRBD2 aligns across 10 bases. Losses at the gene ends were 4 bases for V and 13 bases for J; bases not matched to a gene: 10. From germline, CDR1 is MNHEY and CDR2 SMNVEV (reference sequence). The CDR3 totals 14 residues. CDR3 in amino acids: CASSSGLARGEQYF. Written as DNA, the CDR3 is TGTGCCAGCAGTTCGGGACTAGCGCGGGGGGAGCAGTACTTC.

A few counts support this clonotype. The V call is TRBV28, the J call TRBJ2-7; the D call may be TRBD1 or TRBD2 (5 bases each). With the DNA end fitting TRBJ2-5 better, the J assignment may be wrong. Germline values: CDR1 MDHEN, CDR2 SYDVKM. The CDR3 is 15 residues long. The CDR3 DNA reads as TGTGCCAGCAGCGGGAACCGGGACGACTTGGGGACCCAGTACTTC. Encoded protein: CASSGNRDDLGTQYF.

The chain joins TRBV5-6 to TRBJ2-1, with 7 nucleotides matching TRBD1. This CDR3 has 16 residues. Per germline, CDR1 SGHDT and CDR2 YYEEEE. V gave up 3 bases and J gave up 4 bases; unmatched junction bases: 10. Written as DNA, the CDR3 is TGTGCCAGCAGCTCGCTACAGGGGTTGGGATACAATGAGCAGTTCTTC. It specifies CASSSLQGLGYNEQFF.

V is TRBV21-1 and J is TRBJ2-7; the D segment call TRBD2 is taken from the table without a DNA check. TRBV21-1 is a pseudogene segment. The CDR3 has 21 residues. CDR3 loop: CASSKTSWTSGSPDSSYEQYF. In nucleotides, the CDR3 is TGTGCCAGCAGCAAAACTTCCTGGACTAGCGGGAGTCCAGATAGCTCCTACGAGCAGTACTTC.

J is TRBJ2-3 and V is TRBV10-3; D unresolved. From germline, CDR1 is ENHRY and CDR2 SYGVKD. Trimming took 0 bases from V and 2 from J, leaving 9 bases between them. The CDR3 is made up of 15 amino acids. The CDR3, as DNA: TGTGCCATCAGTGAGTCGATAGACAACACAGATACGCAGTATTTT. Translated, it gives CAISESIDNTDTQYF.

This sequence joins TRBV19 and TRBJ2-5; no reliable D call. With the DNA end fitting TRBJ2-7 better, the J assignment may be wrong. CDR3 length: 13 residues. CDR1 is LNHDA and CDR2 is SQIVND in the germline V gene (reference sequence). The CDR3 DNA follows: TGTGCCAGTAGTTCCCGCTCTCACTACGAGCAGTACTTC. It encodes CASSSRSHYEQYF.

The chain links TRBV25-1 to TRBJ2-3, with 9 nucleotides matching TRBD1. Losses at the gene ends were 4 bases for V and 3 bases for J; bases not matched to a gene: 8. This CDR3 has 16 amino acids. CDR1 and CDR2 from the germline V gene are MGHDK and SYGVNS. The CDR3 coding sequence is TGTGCCAGCAGTGCACAGGGGGCCGGAAGGACAGATACGCAGTATTTT. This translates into CASSAQGAGRTDTQYF.

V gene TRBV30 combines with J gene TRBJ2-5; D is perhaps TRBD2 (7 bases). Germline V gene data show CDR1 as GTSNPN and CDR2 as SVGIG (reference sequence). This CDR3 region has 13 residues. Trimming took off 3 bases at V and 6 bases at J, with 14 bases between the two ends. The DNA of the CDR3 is TGTGCCTGGAGAGGGGGAGGGGAAAAGACCCAGTACTTC. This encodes CAWRGGGEKTQYF.

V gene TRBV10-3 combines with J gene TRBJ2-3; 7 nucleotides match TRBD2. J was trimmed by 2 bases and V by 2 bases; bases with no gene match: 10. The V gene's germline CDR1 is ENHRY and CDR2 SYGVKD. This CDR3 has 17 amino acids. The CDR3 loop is CAISEGLVRVNTDTQYF. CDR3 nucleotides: TGTGCCATCAGTGAGGGACTAGTTAGGGTGAACACAGATACGCAGTATTTT.

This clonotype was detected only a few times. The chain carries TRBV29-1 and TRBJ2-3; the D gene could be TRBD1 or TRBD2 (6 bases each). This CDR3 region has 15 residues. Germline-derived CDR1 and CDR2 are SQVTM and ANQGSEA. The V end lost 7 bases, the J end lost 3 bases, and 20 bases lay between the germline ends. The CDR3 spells CSDLVTGAFTDTQYF. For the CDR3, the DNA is TGCAGCGACCTTGTGACGGGGGCGTTTACAGATACGCAGTATTTT.

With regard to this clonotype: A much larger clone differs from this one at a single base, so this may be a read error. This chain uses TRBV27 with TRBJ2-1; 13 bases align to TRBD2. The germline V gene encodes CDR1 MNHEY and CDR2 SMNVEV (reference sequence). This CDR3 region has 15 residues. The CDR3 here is CACSPTSGRFNEQFF. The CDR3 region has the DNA TGTGCCTGCAGTCCGACTAGCGGGAGGTTCAATGAGCAGTTCTTC.

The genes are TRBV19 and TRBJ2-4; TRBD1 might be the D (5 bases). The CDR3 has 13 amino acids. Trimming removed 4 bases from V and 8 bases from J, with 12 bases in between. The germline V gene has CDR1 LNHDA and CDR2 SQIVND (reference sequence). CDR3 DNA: TGTGCCAGTAGTAGGACACGTCGGGACATTCAGTACTTC. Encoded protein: CASSRTRRDIQYF. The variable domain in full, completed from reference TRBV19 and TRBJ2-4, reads DGGITQSPKYLFRKEGQNVTLSCEQNLNHDAMYWYRQDPGQGLRLIYYSQIVNDFQKGDIAEGYSVSREKKESFPLTVTSAQKNPTAFYLCASSRTRRDIQYFGAGTRLSVL.

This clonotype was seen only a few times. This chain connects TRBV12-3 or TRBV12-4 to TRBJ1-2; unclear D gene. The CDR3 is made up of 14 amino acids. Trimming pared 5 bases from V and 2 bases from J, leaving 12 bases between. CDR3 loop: CASSAGRLNYGYTF. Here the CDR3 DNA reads TGTGCCAGCAGTGCCGGGAGGTTGAACTATGGCTACACCTTC.

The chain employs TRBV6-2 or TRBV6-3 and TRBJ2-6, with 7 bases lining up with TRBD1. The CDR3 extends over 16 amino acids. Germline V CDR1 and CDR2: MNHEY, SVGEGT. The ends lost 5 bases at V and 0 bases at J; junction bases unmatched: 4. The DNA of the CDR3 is TGTGCCAGCAGTCGACAGGGAACCTCTGGGGCCAACGTCCTGACTTTC. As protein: CASSRQGTSGANVLTF.

As DNA, the CDR3 is TGTGCCAGCAGTTTCCCTCACTATGGCTACACCTTC. This encodes CASSFPHYGYTF. The chain carries TRBV28 and TRBJ1-2; D uncertain. The CDR3 spans 12 residues. In germline, CDR1 is MDHEN, CDR2 SYDVKM. V dropped 3 bases and J dropped 3 bases, with 5 bases sitting between them.

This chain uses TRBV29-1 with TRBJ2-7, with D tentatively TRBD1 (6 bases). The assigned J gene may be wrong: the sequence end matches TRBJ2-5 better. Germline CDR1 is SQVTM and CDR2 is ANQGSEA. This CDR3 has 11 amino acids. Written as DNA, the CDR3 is TGCAGCGTACGAACAGGGTTGACCCAGTACTTC. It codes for CSVRTGLTQYF.